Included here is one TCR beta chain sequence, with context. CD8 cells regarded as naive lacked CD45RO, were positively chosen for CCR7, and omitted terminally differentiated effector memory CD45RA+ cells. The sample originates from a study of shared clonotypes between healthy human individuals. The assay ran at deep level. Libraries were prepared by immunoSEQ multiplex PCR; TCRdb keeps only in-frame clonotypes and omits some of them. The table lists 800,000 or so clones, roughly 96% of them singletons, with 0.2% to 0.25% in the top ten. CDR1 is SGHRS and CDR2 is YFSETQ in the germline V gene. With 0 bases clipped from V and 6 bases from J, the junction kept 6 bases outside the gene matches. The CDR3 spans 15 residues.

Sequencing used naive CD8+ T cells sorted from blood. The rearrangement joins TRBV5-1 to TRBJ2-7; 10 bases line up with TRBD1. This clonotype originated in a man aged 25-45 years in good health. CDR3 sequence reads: CASSLAGTGVGEQYF. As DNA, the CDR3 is TGCGCCAGCAGCTTGGCCGGGACAGGGGTGGGCGAGCAGTACTTC.